This TCR beta chain originates from a study of blood T cell repertoires in COVID-19. Authors' data handling: Quantification of nucleated cells was approximated via reference gene primer amplification. Here immunoSEQ multiplex PCR was the method, and the copy in TCRdb shows in-frame clones only, minus some. The V and J calls and clone size come from that table; D and trimming were worked out from the DNA. This sample has 150,000 to 180,000 clones; under 95% occur once, and the top ten carry 0.5% to 0.55%. Germline V gene sequence: CDR1 MDHEN, CDR2 SYDVKM. V trimming: 8 bases; J trimming: 0 bases; junction bases outside the gene matches: 1. This CDR3 is 12 amino acids long.

This TCR was recovered from a man in his fifties or sixties with acute or convalescent COVID-19. The chain links TRBV28 to TRBJ2-7; TRBD2 agrees at 7 bases. The sequencing sample was made of peripheral blood. CDR3 nucleotides: TGTGCCAGCCGGGACTACTCCTACGAGCAGTACTTC. This codes for CASRDYSYEQYF.